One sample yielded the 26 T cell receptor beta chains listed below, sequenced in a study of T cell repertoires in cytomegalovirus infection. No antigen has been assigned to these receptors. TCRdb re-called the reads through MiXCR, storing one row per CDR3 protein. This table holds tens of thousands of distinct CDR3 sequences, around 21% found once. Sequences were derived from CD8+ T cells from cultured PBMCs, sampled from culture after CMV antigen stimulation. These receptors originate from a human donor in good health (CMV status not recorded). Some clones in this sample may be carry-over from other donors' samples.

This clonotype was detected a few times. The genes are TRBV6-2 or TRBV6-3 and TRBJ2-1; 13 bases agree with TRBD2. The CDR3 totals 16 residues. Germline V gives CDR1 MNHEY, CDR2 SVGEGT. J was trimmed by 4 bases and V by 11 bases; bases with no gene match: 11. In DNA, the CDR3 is TGTGCCCCCCCTGGGACTAGCGGGGAATCGTACAATGAGCAGTTCTTC. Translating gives CAPPGTSGESYNEQFF.

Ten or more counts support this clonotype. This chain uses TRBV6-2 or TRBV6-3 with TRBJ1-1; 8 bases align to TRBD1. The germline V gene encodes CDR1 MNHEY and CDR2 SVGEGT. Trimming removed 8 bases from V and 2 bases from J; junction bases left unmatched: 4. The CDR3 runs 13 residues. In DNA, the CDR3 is TGTGCCAGCTCACAGGGGGGAAACACTGAAGCTTTCTTT. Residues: CASSQGGNTEAFF.

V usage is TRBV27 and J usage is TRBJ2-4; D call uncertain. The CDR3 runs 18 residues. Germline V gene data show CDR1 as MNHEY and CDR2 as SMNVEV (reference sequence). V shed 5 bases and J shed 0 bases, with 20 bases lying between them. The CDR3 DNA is TGTGCCAGCAGTCCAACCAGAGACACATTACTAGCCAAAAACATTCAGTACTTC. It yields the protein CASSPTRDTLLAKNIQYF.

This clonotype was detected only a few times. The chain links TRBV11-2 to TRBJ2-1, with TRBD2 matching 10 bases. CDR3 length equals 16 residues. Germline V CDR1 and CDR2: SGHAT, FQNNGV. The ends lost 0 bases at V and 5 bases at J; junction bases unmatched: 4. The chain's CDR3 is CASSLDLAGVDNEQFF. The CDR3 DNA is TGTGCCAGCAGCTTAGATCTAGCGGGGGTAGACAATGAGCAGTTCTTC. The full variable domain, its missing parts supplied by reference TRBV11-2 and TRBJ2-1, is EAGVAQSPRYKIIEKRQSVAFWCNPISGHATLYWYQQILGQGPKLLIQFQNNGVVDDSQLPKDRFSAERLKGVDSTLKIQPAKLEDSAVYLCASSLDLAGVDNEQFFGPGTRLTVL.

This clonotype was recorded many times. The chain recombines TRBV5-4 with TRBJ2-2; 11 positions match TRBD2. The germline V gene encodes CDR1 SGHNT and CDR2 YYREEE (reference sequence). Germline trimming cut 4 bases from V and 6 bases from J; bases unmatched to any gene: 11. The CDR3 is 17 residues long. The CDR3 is CASSEDSGGAHAGELFF. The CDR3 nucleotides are TGTGCCAGCAGCGAGGATAGCGGGGGGGCCCACGCCGGGGAGCTGTTTTTT.

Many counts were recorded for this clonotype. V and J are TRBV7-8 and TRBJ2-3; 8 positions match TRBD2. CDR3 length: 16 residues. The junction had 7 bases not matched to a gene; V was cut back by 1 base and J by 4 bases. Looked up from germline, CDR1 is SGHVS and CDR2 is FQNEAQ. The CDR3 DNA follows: TGTGCCAGCAGCTTAGGACTAGCGAATAGTGCAGATACGCAGTATTTT. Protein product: CASSLGLANSADTQYF.

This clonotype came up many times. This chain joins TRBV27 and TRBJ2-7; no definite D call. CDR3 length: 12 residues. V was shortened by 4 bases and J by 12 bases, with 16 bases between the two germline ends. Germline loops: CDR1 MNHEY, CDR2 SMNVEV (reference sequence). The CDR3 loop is CASSSYPGQTYF. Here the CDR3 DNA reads TGTGCCAGCAGTTCCTACCCAGGTCAGACGTACTTC.

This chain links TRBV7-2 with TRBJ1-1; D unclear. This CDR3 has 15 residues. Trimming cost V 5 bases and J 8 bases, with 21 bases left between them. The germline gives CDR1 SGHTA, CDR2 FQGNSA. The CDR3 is CASSGHLRTLLEAFF. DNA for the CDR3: TGTGCCAGCAGCGGTCATTTACGGACCTTACTAGAAGCTTTCTTT.

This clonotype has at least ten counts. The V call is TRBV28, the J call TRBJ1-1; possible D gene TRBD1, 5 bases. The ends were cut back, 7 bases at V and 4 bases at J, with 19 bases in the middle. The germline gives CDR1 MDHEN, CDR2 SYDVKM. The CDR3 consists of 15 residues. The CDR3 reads CASNLRGGGFTEAFF. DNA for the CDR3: TGTGCCAGCAATCTCCGCGGGGGAGGGTTCACTGAAGCTTTCTTT.

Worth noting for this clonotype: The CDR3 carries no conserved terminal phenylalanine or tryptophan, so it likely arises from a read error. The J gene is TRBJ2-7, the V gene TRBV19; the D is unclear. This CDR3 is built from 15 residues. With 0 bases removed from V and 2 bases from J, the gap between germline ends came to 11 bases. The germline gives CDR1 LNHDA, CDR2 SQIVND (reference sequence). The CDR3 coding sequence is TGTGCCAGTAGTATAGATCTTGCCACCACCTACGAGCAGTACTAC. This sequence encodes CASSIDLATTYEQYY.

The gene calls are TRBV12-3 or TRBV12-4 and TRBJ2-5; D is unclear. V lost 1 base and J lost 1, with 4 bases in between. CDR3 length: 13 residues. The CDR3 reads CASSLGFQETQYF. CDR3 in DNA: TGTGCCAGCAGTTTAGGGTTCCAAGAGACCCAGTACTTC.

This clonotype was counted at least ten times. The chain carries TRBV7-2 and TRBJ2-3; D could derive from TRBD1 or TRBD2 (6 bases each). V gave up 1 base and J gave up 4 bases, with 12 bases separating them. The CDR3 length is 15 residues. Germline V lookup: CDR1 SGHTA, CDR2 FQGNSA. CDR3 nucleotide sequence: TGTGCCAGCAGCTTAGTAGGGGGAGGTGCAGATACGCAGTATTTT. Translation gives CASSLVGGGADTQYF.

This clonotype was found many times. CDR3 coding DNA: TGTGCCACCGACATGGCGAACACCGGGGAGCTGTTTTTT. It translates to CATDMANTGELFF. The gene calls are TRBV7-2 and TRBJ2-2, with D unresolved. This CDR3 spans 13 amino acids. Trimming took off 10 bases at V and 0 bases at J, with 9 bases between the two ends. Germline-derived CDR1 and CDR2 are SGHTA and FQGNSA.

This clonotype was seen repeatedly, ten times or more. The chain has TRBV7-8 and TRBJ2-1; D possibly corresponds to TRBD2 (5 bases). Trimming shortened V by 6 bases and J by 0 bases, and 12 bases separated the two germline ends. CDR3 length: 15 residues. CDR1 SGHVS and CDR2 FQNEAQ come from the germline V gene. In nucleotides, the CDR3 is TGTGCCAGCAGTTTTAGCGAGAACTCCTACAATGAGCAGTTCTTC. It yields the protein CASSFSENSYNEQFF.

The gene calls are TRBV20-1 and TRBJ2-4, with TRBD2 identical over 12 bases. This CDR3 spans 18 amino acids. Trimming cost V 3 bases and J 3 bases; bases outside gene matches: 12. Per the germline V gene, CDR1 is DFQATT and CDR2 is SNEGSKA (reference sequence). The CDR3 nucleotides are TGCAGTGCTAGTAAGGCTAGCGGGAGGGCCAGTGGCAAAAACATTCAGTACTTC. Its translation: CSASKASGRASGKNIQYF.

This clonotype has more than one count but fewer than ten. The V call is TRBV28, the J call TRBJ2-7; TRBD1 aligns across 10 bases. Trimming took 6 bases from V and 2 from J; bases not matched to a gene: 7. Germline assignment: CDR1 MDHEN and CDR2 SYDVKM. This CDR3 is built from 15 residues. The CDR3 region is CASRSGTGAPYEQYF. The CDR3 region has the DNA TGTGCCAGCAGGTCCGGGACAGGGGCTCCCTACGAGCAGTACTTC. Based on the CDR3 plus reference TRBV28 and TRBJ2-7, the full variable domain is DVKVTQSSRYLVKRTGEKVFLECVQDMDHENMFWYRQDPGLGLRLIYFSYDVKMKEKGDIPEGYSVSREKKERFSLILESASTNQTSMYLCASRSGTGAPYEQYFGPGTRLTVT.

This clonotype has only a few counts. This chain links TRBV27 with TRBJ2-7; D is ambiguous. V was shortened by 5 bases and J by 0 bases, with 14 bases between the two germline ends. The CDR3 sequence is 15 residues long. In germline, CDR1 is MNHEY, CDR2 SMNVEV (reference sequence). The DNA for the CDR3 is TGTGCCAGCAGTCCTACGGTCGGTAGCTCCTACGAGCAGTACTTC. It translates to CASSPTVGSSYEQYF.

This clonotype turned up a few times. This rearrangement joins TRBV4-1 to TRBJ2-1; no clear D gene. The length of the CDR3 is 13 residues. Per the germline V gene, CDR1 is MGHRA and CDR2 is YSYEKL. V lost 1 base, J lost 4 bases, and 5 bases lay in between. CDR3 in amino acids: CASSQAHYNEQFF. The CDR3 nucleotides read TGCGCCAGCAGCCAAGCCCATTACAATGAGCAGTTCTTC.

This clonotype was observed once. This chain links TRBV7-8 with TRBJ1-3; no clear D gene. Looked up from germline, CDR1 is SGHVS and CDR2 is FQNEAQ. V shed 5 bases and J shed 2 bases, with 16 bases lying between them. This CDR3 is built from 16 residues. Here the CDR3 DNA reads TGTGCCAGCAGCCTTAGAGTTGTGTCACCTGGAAACACCATATATTTT. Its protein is CASSLRVVSPGNTIYF.

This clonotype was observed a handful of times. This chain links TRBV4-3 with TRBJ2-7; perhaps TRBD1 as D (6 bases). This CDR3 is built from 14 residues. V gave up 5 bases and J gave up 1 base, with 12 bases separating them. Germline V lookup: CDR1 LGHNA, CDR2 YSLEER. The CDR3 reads CASSDVQGSYEQYF. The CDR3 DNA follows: TGCGCCAGCAGCGACGTCCAGGGGTCCTACGAGCAGTACTTC.

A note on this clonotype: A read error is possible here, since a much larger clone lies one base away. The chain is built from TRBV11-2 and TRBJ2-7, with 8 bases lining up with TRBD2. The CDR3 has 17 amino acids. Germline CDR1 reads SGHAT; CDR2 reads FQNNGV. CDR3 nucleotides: TGTGCCAGCGGCTTCGGGGGGGTAGCAGGACACTTGGGGGAGCAGTACTTC. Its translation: CASGFGGVAGHLGEQYF.

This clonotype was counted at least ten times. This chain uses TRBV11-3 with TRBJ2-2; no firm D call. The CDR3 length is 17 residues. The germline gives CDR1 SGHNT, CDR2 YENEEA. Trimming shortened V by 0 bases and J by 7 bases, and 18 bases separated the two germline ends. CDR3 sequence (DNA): TGTGCCAGCAGCTTAGATAAAGGTGGTGGAGTTAGCGGGGAGCTGTTTTTT. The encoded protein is CASSLDKGGGVSGELFF.

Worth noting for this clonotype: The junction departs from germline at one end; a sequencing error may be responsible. CDR3: CASSFTGSYERYF. CDR3 bases: TGTGCCAGCAGTTTTACCGGCTCCTACGAGCGGTACTTC. The rearrangement links TRBV27 to TRBJ2-7; D call uncertain. CDR1 and CDR2 from the germline V gene are MNHEY and SMNVEV (reference sequence). The CDR3 runs to 13 residues.

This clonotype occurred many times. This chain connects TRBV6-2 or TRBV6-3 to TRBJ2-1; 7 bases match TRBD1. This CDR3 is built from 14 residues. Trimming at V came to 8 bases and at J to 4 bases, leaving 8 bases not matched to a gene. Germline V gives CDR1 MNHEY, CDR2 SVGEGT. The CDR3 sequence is CASGPGQKYNEQFF. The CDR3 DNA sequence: TGTGCCAGCGGCCCGGGACAGAAATACAATGAGCAGTTCTTC.

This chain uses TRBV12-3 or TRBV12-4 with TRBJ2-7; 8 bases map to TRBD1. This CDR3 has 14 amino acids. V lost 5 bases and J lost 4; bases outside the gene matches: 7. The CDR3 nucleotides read TGTGCCAGCAGTCAAGGACAGGGAATTTACGAGCAGTACTTC. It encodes CASSQGQGIYEQYF.

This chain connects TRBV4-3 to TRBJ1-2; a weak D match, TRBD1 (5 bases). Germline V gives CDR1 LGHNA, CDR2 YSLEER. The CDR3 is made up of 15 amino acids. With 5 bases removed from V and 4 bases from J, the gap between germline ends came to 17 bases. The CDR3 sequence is CASSERPGNLYGYTF. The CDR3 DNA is TGCGCCAGCAGCGAAAGACCAGGGAATCTCTATGGCTACACCTTC.